The entry below describes one T cell receptor (beta chain). The data derive from a study of T cells in Graves' hyperthyroidism and ophthalmopathy. The CDR3 regions of TCR beta were amplified from RNA transcripts. HTBI primers were the set used in a first-round RT-PCR of the TCR CDR3. TCRdb itself ran the multiplex PCR reads through MiXCR, one entry per CDR3 protein. The table shows hundreds of thousands of distinct CDR3 sequences, with about 15% occurring only once. The V end was cut by 6 bases, the J end by 1 base, with 12 bases between. In germline, CDR1 is KGHSH, CDR2 LQKENI. The CDR3 sequence is 14 residues long.

The rearrangement uses TRBV18 and TRBJ1-1; D possibly corresponds to TRBD1 (6 bases). The clonotype comes from a woman aged 40 to 50 with Graves' ophthalmopathy. The specimen sequenced was blood. The CDR3 protein is CASSVIRGNTEAFF. The CDR3 bases are TGTGCCAGCTCGGTAATCAGGGGGAACACTGAAGCTTTCTTT. The whole variable domain, remainder taken from reference TRBV18 and TRBJ1-1, is NAGVMQNPRHLVRRRGQEARLRCSPMKGHSHVYWYRQLPEEGLKFMVYLQKENIIDESGMPKERFSAEFPKEGPSILRIQQVVRGDSAAYFCASSVIRGNTEAFFGQGTRLTVV.